The 15 T cell receptor beta chains presented below share a single source sample, sequenced in a study of tumor-infiltrating lymphocytes in primary liver carcinoma. A primer in the constant region served to generate TCR beta cDNA from approximately 500 ng of total RNA. Amplification in three nested multiplex PCR rounds with slightly modified ARM-PCR gave rise to TCR beta libraries. TRBV1-TRBV30 forward primers paired with a C-beta reverse primer were used in the first two PCR rounds, which ran approximately 11 cycles each. TCRdb re-analysed the multiplex PCR reads in MiXCR, keeping a single row per CDR3 protein. The data show about 330,000 distinct CDR3 sequences, with roughly 61% seen just once and about 6.5% held by the top ten. Germline DNA was also extracted, while the blood RNA originated from unsorted whole blood. The sequenced sample was peripheral blood. The receptor set was obtained from a man aged 35 to 55 with primary liver carcinoma and hepatitis B virus infection.

This clonotype was detected a few times. J is TRBJ2-7 and V is TRBV28; D may be TRBD2 (5 bases). This CDR3 region has 12 residues. The germline V and J ends were trimmed by 7 bases and 9 bases, with 16 bases remaining between them. CDR1 is MDHEN and CDR2 is SYDVKM in the germline V gene. The CDR3 loop is CASTKHGERQYF. CDR3 sequence (DNA): TGTGCCAGCACCAAGCACGGGGAAAGGCAGTACTTC.

About this clonotype itself: A read error is likely, as this CDR3 ends without the conserved phenylalanine or tryptophan. The chain uses TRBV5-4 and TRBJ2-5, with TRBD2 as a possible D gene (6 bases). The CDR3 totals 14 residues. The germline CDR1 and CDR2 sequences are SGHNT and YYREEE (reference sequence). CDR3 region: CTSNSGTGSWTQYL. The CDR3 DNA reads as TGTACCAGCAACTCCGGGACTGGTTCTTGGACCCAGTACTTA.

This chain joins TRBV28 and TRBJ1-4; D not certain. The CDR3 length is 16 residues. Germline CDR1 is MDHEN and CDR2 is SYDVKM. The germline V and J ends were trimmed by 4 bases and 8 bases, with 20 bases remaining between them. As DNA, the CDR3 is TGTGCCAGCAGTTCGCGAGCGGAACAAGGATTGGAAAAACTGTTTTTT. Its translation: CASSSRAEQGLEKLFF.

Of note for this clonotype: At one end, the junction sequence differs from germline, possibly due to a read error. This sequence joins TRBV27 and TRBJ2-7; no firm D call. CDR3 length: 14 residues. Germline V gives CDR1 MNHEY, CDR2 SMNVEV (reference sequence). The CDR3 is CASSPDRASCEQYF. CDR3 in DNA: TGTGCCAGCAGCCCAGACCGGGCCTCCTGCGAGCAGTACTTC.

The V and J genes are TRBV11-2 and TRBJ2-1, with D unclear. The CDR3 covers 17 residues. The germline V gene encodes CDR1 SGHAT and CDR2 FQNNGV. Trimming cost V 4 bases and J 0 bases, with 16 bases left between them. The CDR3 DNA reads TGTGCCAGCAGCTCCTCGCTAGAGGCCATCTCCTACAATGAGCAGTTCTTC. Translation: CASSSSLEAISYNEQFF.

The chain is built from TRBV4-2 and TRBJ2-2, with 9 bases fitting TRBD2. CDR1 is LGHNA and CDR2 is YNFKEQ in the germline V gene. CDR3 length: 19 residues. Trimming at V came to 1 base and at J to 1 base, leaving 10 bases not matched to a gene. CDR3 nucleotide sequence: TGTGCCAGCAGCCAAGTCTGGTCACTAGCGGGCAAGAACACCGGGGAGCTGTTTTTT. Amino acid sequence: CASSQVWSLAGKNTGELFF.

The chain joins TRBV28 to TRBJ1-1; no clear D. The CDR3 covers 13 residues. Germline loops: CDR1 MDHEN, CDR2 SYDVKM. V was shortened by 6 bases and J by 5 bases, with 13 bases between the two germline ends. The chain's CDR3 is CASSLRRVTEAFF. Written as DNA, the CDR3 is TGTGCCAGCAGCCTCAGGAGGGTTACTGAAGCTTTCTTT.

Concerning this clonotype itself: Since a much larger clone is just one base distant, this may be a read error. The chain joins TRBV5-4 to TRBJ2-5; D is undetermined. The germline V and J ends were trimmed by 5 bases and 3 bases, with 14 bases remaining between them. This CDR3 contains 14 residues. The germline CDR1 and CDR2 sequences are SGHNT and YYREEE (reference sequence). The CDR3 sequence is CASRRQDIKETQYF. As DNA, the CDR3 is TGTGCCAGCAGACGCCAGGATATTAAAGAGACCCAGTACTTC.

A word on this clonotype: A read error may produce the germline difference seen at one junction end. The chain has TRBV5-4 and TRBJ2-7, with a weak D call TRBD2 (6 bases). The CDR3 spans 15 residues. CDR1 and CDR2 from the germline V gene are SGHNT and YYREEE (reference sequence). CDR3 in DNA: TGTGCCAGCAGCTTGGGGGGACTCCTTTCTTACGAGCAGCACTTT. Translating gives CASSLGGLLSYEQHF.

About this clonotype: The final CDR3 position lacks the conserved phenylalanine or tryptophan, pointing to a likely read error. CDR3 DNA: TGTGCCAGCAGCTCACCAGGGCCCGGGACCATCTACAATGAGCAGTTCTCC. This gives the protein CASSSPGPGTIYNEQFS. This chain joins TRBV5-4 and TRBJ2-1; D may match TRBD1 or TRBD2 (5 bases each). The V end lost 3 bases, the J end lost 3 bases, and 19 bases lay between the germline ends. This CDR3 has 17 amino acids. Germline loops: CDR1 SGHNT, CDR2 YYREEE (reference sequence).

Notes on this clonotype: This is likely a read error, given that the CDR3 carries no conserved phenylalanine or tryptophan at its end. The V gene is TRBV4-3, the J gene TRBJ2-7, with 9 nucleotides matching TRBD1. Germline-derived CDR1 and CDR2 are LGHNA and YSLEER. This CDR3 spans 16 amino acids. CDR3 region: CASGQERDREIHEQYS. As DNA, the CDR3 is TGCGCCAGCGGCCAAGAAAGGGACAGGGAAATCCACGAGCAGTACTCC.

As concerns this clonotype: The junction shows a germline mismatch at one end, possibly a read error. The chain recombines TRBV11-1 with TRBJ2-7; D might be TRBD2 (6 bases). CDR3 length: 14 residues. The germline V gene has CDR1 SGHAT and CDR2 FQDESV (reference sequence). CDR3 DNA sequence: TGTGCCAGCAGCTGGGACTCCCACTCCTACGATCAGTACTTC. Translation gives CASSWDSHSYDQYF.

The chain links TRBV2 to TRBJ2-5; TRBD1 matches at 7 bases. Germline loops: CDR1 SNHLY, CDR2 FYNNEI. Unmatched junction bases numbered 9, after V lost 4 bases and J lost 1 base. The CDR3 totals 16 residues. The CDR3 bases are TGTGCCAGCAGTGCCGGGACAGCTCATCCCCAAGAGACCCAGTACTTC. Protein: CASSAGTAHPQETQYF.

V is TRBV6-6 and J is TRBJ2-3, with D perhaps being TRBD1 or TRBD2 (5 bases each). The CDR3 consists of 15 residues. V lost 6 bases and J lost 2, with 15 bases in between. CDR1 and CDR2 (germline): MNHNY, SVGAGI (reference sequence). CDR3 in amino acids: CASRDLGDVTDTQYF. CDR3 nucleotides: TGTGCCAGCAGAGATTTAGGGGACGTCACAGATACGCAGTATTTT.

The J gene is TRBJ1-4, the V gene TRBV18; a weak D match, TRBD1 (6 bases). The CDR3 is 15 amino acids. Germline V gives CDR1 KGHSH, CDR2 LQKENI. With 9 bases removed from V and 5 bases from J, the gap between germline ends came to 19 bases. The CDR3 region is CASTPLTGSNEKLFF. CDR3 DNA sequence: TGTGCCAGTACACCTCTGACAGGATCGAATGAAAAACTGTTTTTT.